This TCR beta chain is from a study of blood T cell repertoires in COVID-19. Across the study: Specimens from acute and convalescent COVID-19 originated in the United States, Italy and Spain. PBMCs, B-cell-depleted T cells, or T cells provided the cDNA or gDNA that made up the material.

Authors' analysis steps: Amplified reference gene primers provided the basis for estimating nucleated cell counts. Clones were read by immunoSEQ multiplex PCR, and TCRdb kept only the in-frame ones, dropping some. V, J and clone size derive from that table, while D and trimming were established from the DNA sequence. This table has roughly 410,000 clones, roughly 90% appearing once. The CDR3 runs to 16 residues. The germline V gene has CDR1 MNHEY and CDR2 SVGEGT. Unmatched junction bases numbered 6, after V lost 2 bases and J lost 5 bases. Followed over time, Seattle patients had been enrolled while infection was active.

What was sequenced was peripheral blood. This TCR derives from a woman in her forties with COVID-19, enrolled during active disease. The genes are TRBV6-2 or TRBV6-3 and TRBJ2-6; 7 bases align to TRBD2. The CDR3 coding sequence is TGTGCCAGCAGTTACGTTGGGAGGGGTTGGGCCAACGTCCTGACTTTC. It is translated as CASSYVGRGWANVLTF.